The T cell receptor (beta chain) described here comes from a study of spatial heterogeneity in lung cancer. Study-wide findings and caveats: Tumors with more nonsynonymous mutations had more expanded intratumoral alpha and beta TCRs.

This sample's time point: sample taken at primary tumor resection. Tumor, nontumor lung or frozen PBMC supplied whole RNA that was sequenced unsorted. In TCRdb, the 5' RACE reads were re-called with MiXCR into one record per CDR3 protein. The sample shows approximately 2,600 distinct CDR3 sequences, 6% to 9.5% of them seen only once. As concerns this clonotype: Its matching antigen is unknown.

The V gene lost 5 bases and the J gene lost 6 bases, with 14 bases spanning the gap. Germline CDR1 reads DFQATT; CDR2 reads SNEGSKA (reference sequence). This CDR3 is 14 amino acids long. The sample consisted of lung tumor tissue, taken at surgery. The TCR comes from a female donor with early-stage non-small cell lung cancer. The V and J genes are TRBV20-1 and TRBJ1-6; possible D gene TRBD1, 6 bases. CDR3 sequence reads: CSARWDNSNSPLHF. The CDR3 DNA sequence: TGCAGTGCTCGATGGGACAACAGTAATTCACCCCTCCACTTT.